These 20 T cell receptor beta chains were all obtained from the same sample, sequenced in a study of regulatory T cells in long-lasting Graves disease. Arm-PCR of CDR3 regions and iRepertoire HTBI primers were used to build TCR beta libraries. TCRdb re-called the multiplex PCR reads through MiXCR, storing one row per CDR3 protein. Of hundreds of thousands of distinct CDR3 sequences listed, 16% were seen once; the top ten hold 25% to 30%. Regarding time point: newly diagnosed GD, antithyroid drugs for less than 3 months. There was RNA extracted from PBMCs, and the TCR library was made from it. This sample also appeared in a second study, on T cells in Graves' hyperthyroidism and ophthalmopathy.

The sequencing here drew on peripheral blood mononuclear cells (PBMCs), taken at new diagnosis, from a patient treated with antithyroid drugs. Receptors were obtained from a man aged 35-49 years with Graves disease.

The rearrangement links TRBV7-9 to TRBJ1-2, with D uncertain. Trimming took 8 bases from V and 4 from J, leaving 11 bases between them. The CDR3 has 12 amino acids. Looked up from germline, CDR1 is SEHNR and CDR2 is FQNEAQ (reference sequence). This chain's CDR3 is CASSRGSYGYTF. The CDR3 DNA is TGTGCCAGCTCGAGAGGGAGCTATGGCTACACCTTC.

In this sample, this clonotype turned up once. A clone one base away is much larger, so this may be a read error. The CDR3 carries no conserved terminal phenylalanine or tryptophan, so it likely arises from a read error. The gene calls are TRBV29-1 and TRBJ2-5, with 10 bases matching TRBD1. Germline assignment: CDR1 SQVTM and CDR2 ANQGSEA. The CDR3 totals 15 residues. With V trimmed by 3 bases and J by 2 bases, 6 bases remained unmatched. CDR3 bases: TGCAGCGTTGAGCCCTGGACAGGGGGGCAAGAGACCCAGTACATC. Translating it yields CSVEPWTGGQETQYI.

CDR3 in amino acids: CASSQDRGGPQHF. CDR3 nucleotide sequence: TGTGCCAGCAGCCAAGATAGGGGGGGTCCCCAGCATTTT. This chain links TRBV14 with TRBJ1-5; D is possibly TRBD1 (6 bases). V was cut by 0 bases and J by 10 bases, with 10 bases left in between. Germline V gene data show CDR1 as SGHDN and CDR2 as FVKESK. The CDR3 spans 13 residues.

This clonotype has a count of ten or more. The V and J genes are TRBV13 and TRBJ2-7, with D perhaps TRBD2 (5 bases). V was shortened by 5 bases and J by 0 bases, with 17 bases between the two germline ends. Germline assignment: CDR1 PRHDT and CDR2 FYEKMQ (reference sequence). This CDR3 has 16 amino acids. In nucleotides, the CDR3 is TGTGCCAGCAGCCCTCAAGGGTGGGAGAACTCCTACGAGCAGTACTTC. This encodes CASSPQGWENSYEQYF.

This clonotype was detected ten times or more. V usage is TRBV30 and J usage is TRBJ1-1, with D perhaps TRBD1 (6 bases). This CDR3 is built from 12 residues. V lost 6 bases to trimming and J lost 4 bases, with 12 bases between them. The germline V gene has CDR1 GTSNPN and CDR2 SVGIG (reference sequence). CDR3 loop: CACQGYGTEAFF. The DNA of the CDR3 is TGTGCCTGTCAGGGGTATGGCACTGAAGCTTTCTTT.

A remark on this clonotype: This could be a read error, since a much larger clone is one nucleotide away. The V and J genes are TRBV27 and TRBJ2-5, with 8 positions matching TRBD2. CDR3 length equals 14 residues. Germline values: CDR1 MNHEY, CDR2 SMNVEV (reference sequence). The ends lost 10 bases at V and 4 bases at J; junction bases unmatched: 11. CDR3 sequence reads: CATSGTRFRETQYF. DNA for the CDR3: TGTGCCACAAGCGGGACTAGATTTCGAGAGACCCAGTACTTC.

This clonotype was seen at least ten times. This chain uses TRBV30 with TRBJ2-7; D not certain. Trimming cost V 5 bases and J 5 bases, with 10 bases left between them. The germline V gene encodes CDR1 GTSNPN and CDR2 SVGIG (reference sequence). The CDR3 totals 11 residues. The CDR3 coding sequence is TGTGCCTGGGCCCTCGCCAACGAGCAGTACTTC. Amino acid sequence: CAWALANEQYF.

This chain links TRBV6-1 with TRBJ1-6, with unresolved D. Germline V gene lookup returns CDR1 MNHNS and CDR2 SASEGT. Trimming left V 5 bases short and J 6 bases short, with 23 bases between. This CDR3 is built from 18 residues. Here the CDR3 reads CASSLYSSLRGGNSPLHF. The CDR3 region has the DNA TGTGCCAGCAGTCTTTACTCGTCTTTAAGAGGAGGTAATTCACCCCTCCACTTT.

The gene calls are TRBV28 and TRBJ2-1, with a weak D call TRBD2 (6 bases). CDR3 length: 15 amino acids. The V and J ends lost 5 bases and 8 bases respectively, with 19 bases between them. Germline CDR1 reads MDHEN; CDR2 reads SYDVKM. DNA of the CDR3: TGTGCCAGCAGTGAACTAGCTCTCTCCGGGGATGAGCAGTTCTTC. The encoded protein is CASSELALSGDEQFF.

This clonotype came up many times. The chain employs TRBV5-1 and TRBJ2-1, with 16 bases aligning to TRBD2. V shed 4 bases, J shed 12 bases, and the junction held 7 bases outside the gene matches. The germline V gene has CDR1 SGHRS and CDR2 YFSETQ. The CDR3 extends over 15 amino acids. CDR3 nucleotides: TGCGCCAGCAGCCCGCTGGGACTAGCGGGGGGGAGGCAGTTCTTC. Its translation: CASSPLGLAGGRQFF.

This clonotype came up many times. The chain recombines TRBV6-2 or TRBV6-3 with TRBJ2-3; 7 bases fit TRBD1. The CDR3 covers 15 residues. Germline CDR1 is MNHEY and CDR2 is SVGEGT. V shed 2 bases, J shed 2 bases, and the junction held 4 bases outside the gene matches. In nucleotides, the CDR3 is TGTGCCAGCAGTTACGGGACAGAAAACACAGATACGCAGTATTTT. The encoded protein is CASSYGTENTDTQYF.

Regarding this clonotype: A single base separates this from a much larger clone, so it may be a read error. V gene TRBV3-1 combines with J gene TRBJ1-4; D is possibly TRBD1 (5 bases). Germline V gene data show CDR1 as LGHDT and CDR2 as YNNKEL (reference sequence). There are 13 residues in the CDR3. Trimming removed 2 bases at V and 7 bases at J, with 8 bases between. CDR3 loop: CASSQNRSEKLFF. The CDR3 DNA is TGTGCCAGCAGCCAAAACAGGAGTGAAAAACTGTTTTTT.

As regards this clonotype: A much more abundant neighbour one base away suggests this may be a read error. The rearrangement joins TRBV5-1 to TRBJ2-3; TRBD2 matches 14 bases. The CDR3 is made up of 15 amino acids. From germline, CDR1 is SGHRS and CDR2 YFSETQ. CDR3 in amino acids: CTSARTSGGKDTQYF. The CDR3 DNA follows: TGCACCAGCGCCCGGACTAGCGGGGGGAAAGATACGCAGTATTTT.

Worth noting for this clonotype: A read error may be the cause here, since a much bigger clone is one base away. The missing conserved phenylalanine or tryptophan at the end of this CDR3 makes a read error likely. This rearrangement joins TRBV7-2 to TRBJ2-5, with D unclear. Germline V gene sequence: CDR1 SGHTA, CDR2 FQGNSA. The CDR3 consists of 14 residues. The V end was cut by 5 bases, the J end by 4 bases, with 14 bases between. The chain's CDR3 is CASSQRVGGETQYS. DNA of the CDR3: TGTGCCAGCAGCCAAAGGGTTGGTGGAGAGACCCAGTACTCC.

This clonotype was recorded at least ten times. This rearrangement joins TRBV12-5 to TRBJ1-2; D uncertain. V shed 6 bases and J shed 5 bases, with 22 bases lying between them. The germline CDR1 and CDR2 sequences are LGHNT and FRNRAP. There are 16 residues in the CDR3. The DNA of the CDR3 is TGTGCTAGTGGCCCAACTATCCCCCCCCGTCGTTATGGCTACACCTTC. It codes for CASGPTIPPRRYGYTF.

This clonotype has at least ten counts. This rearrangement joins TRBV3-1 to TRBJ2-1, with 8 bases fitting TRBD2. The CDR3 has 17 residues. CDR1 is LGHDT and CDR2 is YNNKEL in the germline V gene (reference sequence). The V gene end was trimmed by 0 bases and the J gene end by 5 bases; junction bases not matched to a gene: 9. This CDR3 reads CASSQDLVRGANNEQFF. The CDR3 DNA sequence: TGTGCCAGCAGCCAAGATCTTGTGCGGGGGGCAAACAATGAGCAGTTCTTC.

This chain joins TRBV11-2 and TRBJ2-1, with a possible D match to TRBD2 (6 bases). The CDR3 has 16 residues. Deletions cut 4 bases from V and 4 bases from J, with 17 bases between. CDR1 is SGHAT, CDR2 FQNNGV, per germline. The DNA for the CDR3 is TGTGCCAGCAGCTGGATCCGGGACTCGTCTTACAATGAGCAGTTCTTC. It is translated as CASSWIRDSSYNEQFF.

This chain joins TRBV7-2 and TRBJ2-5, with D hard to call. The J call is in doubt because the DNA end fits TRBJ2-7 better. The CDR3 length is 15 residues. Germline V CDR1 and CDR2: SGHTA, FQGNSA. The CDR3 spells CASSRVRGSSYEQYF. In DNA, the CDR3 is TGTGCCAGCAGCCGCGTACGCGGCAGCTCCTACGAGCAGTACTTC.

V and J are TRBV12-3 or TRBV12-4 and TRBJ1-6; weak D call: TRBD1 (6 bases). V lost 8 bases to trimming and J lost 8 bases, with 19 bases between them. The CDR3 contains 15 residues. The CDR3 loop is CASGISTGPHSPLHF. CDR3 in DNA: TGTGCCAGCGGCATCTCGACAGGCCCCCATTCACCCCTCCACTTT.

Note on this clonotype: A read error may be the cause here, since a much bigger clone is one base away. V and J are TRBV7-9 and TRBJ2-1, with TRBD2 matching over 9 bases. Germline assignment: CDR1 SEHNR and CDR2 FQNEAQ (reference sequence). This CDR3 is built from 14 residues. The CDR3 DNA sequence: TGTGCCAGCACCTTAGCGGGGGACGCGGACGAGCAGTTCTTC. Its protein product is CASTLAGDADEQFF.